In its sample, the clone carrying this T cell receptor beta chain was seen many times. This sample was included in a study of regulatory T cells in long-lasting Graves disease. Regarding time point: newly diagnosed GD, antithyroid drugs for less than 3 months. PBMC-extracted RNA yielded the TCR library. Germline V gene sequence: CDR1 SGHDT, CDR2 YYEEEE. Trimming pared 0 bases from V and 4 bases from J, leaving 14 bases between. The length of the CDR3 is 16 residues. To make TCR beta libraries, researchers used iRepertoire HTBI primers and Arm-PCR of CDR3 regions. MiXCR, applied by TCRdb to the multiplex PCR reads, yields one record per CDR3 protein. Of around 460,000 distinct CDR3 sequences listed, around 15% were seen once; the top ten hold roughly 18%. These data also formed part of another study, on T cells in Graves' hyperthyroidism and ophthalmopathy. That source reports: Exclusion of patients followed from uncontrolled infection, other autoimmune disease, pregnancy or lactation.

The sequences come from peripheral blood mononuclear cells (PBMCs), collected at new diagnosis, from a patient treated with antithyroid drugs. The origin of this receptor is a woman aged 45-59 years with Graves disease. The chain joins TRBV5-6 to TRBJ2-1, with D perhaps matching TRBD1 or TRBD2 (6 bases each). The CDR3 DNA sequence: TGTGCCAGCAGCTTGGTGGAGGGGGAGTTTTACAATGAGCAGTTCTTC. The encoded protein is CASSLVEGEFYNEQFF.